This is a list of T cell receptor beta chains from one sample in a study of identical twins. TCRdb re-derived calls from the 5' RACE reads in MiXCR, one entry per CDR3 protein. Of over 200,000 distinct CDR3 sequences listed, approximately 5.9% are singletons. A further study also used this sample, focusing on T cells expressing NK-cell markers.

The sample consisted of CD8+ T cells sorted from blood. The receptors derive from a woman aged 18-29 years in good health. Each CDR3 is given with its conserved first and last residue. D genes are given only for firm matches. The size field is filled for only some rows; it gives once, few, many or a size class.

d_gene | j_gene | v_gene | abundance | CDR3aa | CDR3nt
NA | TRBJ2-1 | TRBV28 | few | CASTGRKSSYNEQFF | TGTGCCAGCACTGGACGGAAAAGCTCCTACAATGAGCAGTTCTTC
TRBD2 | TRBJ2-3 | TRBV20-1 | NA | CSASWDYGGDTQYF | TGCAGTGCTAGTTGGGACTATGGGGGAGATACGCAGTATTTT
TRBD2 | TRBJ2-3 | TRBV6-1 | NA | CASEKGRGGNTDTQYF | TGTGCCAGCGAAAAAGGGCGGGGGGGAAACACAGATACGCAGTATTTT
TRBD1 | TRBJ1-2 | TRBV2 | few | CASSEVGQAFYLYGYTF | TGTGCCAGCAGTGAAGTGGGACAGGCATTTTATCTTTATGGCTACACCTTC
TRBD2 | TRBJ2-1 | TRBV6-1 | NA | CASSRSGGSPNEQFF | TGTGCCAGCAGCCGAAGCGGGGGATCCCCCAATGAGCAGTTCTTC
NA | TRBJ2-1 | TRBV6-6 | many | CASSSMTNEQFF | TGTGCCAGCAGTTCCATGACCAATGAGCAGTTCTTC
NA | TRBJ2-7 | TRBV5-6 | NA | CASSGGNSYEQYF | TGTGCCAGCAGCGGTGGGAATTCCTACGAGCAGTACTTC
NA | TRBJ2-2 | TRBV9 | NA | CASSVSMNTGELFF | TGTGCCAGCAGCGTCTCAATGAACACCGGGGAGCTGTTTTTT
TRBD2 | TRBJ2-1 | TRBV7-4 | many | CASSLDRTSSYNEQFF | TGTGCCAGCAGCTTAGACAGGACTAGCTCCTACAATGAGCAGTTCTTC
NA | TRBJ2-5 | TRBV12-3/TRBV12-4 | NA | CASTMWGSQETQYF | TGTGCCAGCACCATGTGGGGCTCTCAAGAGACCCAGTACTTC
NA | TRBJ2-7 | TRBV11-2 | few | CASSPFANYEQYF | TGTGCCAGCAGCCCATTCGCGAACTACGAGCAGTACTTC
NA | TRBJ2-2 | TRBV11-2 | many | CASSFKRAGFGGELFF | TGTGCCAGCAGCTTCAAAAGGGCAGGATTCGGCGGGGAGCTGTTTTTT
NA | TRBJ1-2 | TRBV9 | NA | CASTQGGIYGYTF | TGTGCCAGCACCCAGGGCGGGATCTATGGCTACACCTTC
TRBD2 | TRBJ2-5 | TRBV7-8 | few | CASSLGLAGPETQYF | TGTGCCAGCAGCTTAGGACTAGCGGGACCAGAGACCCAGTACTTC
NA | TRBJ1-3 | TRBV27 | many | CASSLSRGGNTIYF | TGTGCCAGCAGTTTATCCAGGGGTGGAAACACCATATATTTT
NA | TRBJ2-1 | TRBV13 | NA | CASSSYPEQFF | TGTGCCAGCAGCTCGTATCCCGAGCAGTTCTTC
NA | TRBJ2-1 | TRBV7-9 | many | CASRRSVGDEQFF | TGTGCCAGCAGGCGGAGTGTAGGGGATGAGCAGTTCTTC
NA | TRBJ2-5 | TRBV9 | NA | CASSVASGQETQYF | TGTGCCAGCAGCGTAGCCAGCGGCCAAGAGACCCAGTACTTC
NA | TRBJ2-1 | TRBV30 | NA | CAWSRGAYNEQFF | TGTGCCTGGAGTAGGGGTGCCTACAATGAGCAGTTCTTC
TRBD1 | TRBJ1-2 | TRBV29-1 | many | CSVEGGGRGGYTF | TGCAGCGTTGAAGGAGGGGGCCGTGGTGGCTACACCTTC
NA | TRBJ2-1 | TRBV15 | many | CATSRDLTSSDNEQFF | TGTGCCACCAGCAGAGATCTAACTAGTTCGGACAATGAGCAGTTCTTC
TRBD1 | TRBJ1-4 | TRBV11-2 | many | CASSLDGDRANEKLFF | TGTGCCAGCAGCTTAGATGGGGACAGGGCTAATGAAAAACTGTTTTTT
NA | TRBJ1-2 | TRBV27 | few | CASSLGGRGSYGYTF | TGTGCCAGCAGTTTAGGGGGCAGGGGTAGCTATGGCTACACCTTC
NA | TRBJ1-2 | TRBV7-2 | few | CASSLGAAPYGYTF | TGTGCCAGCAGCTTAGGAGCAGCTCCCTATGGCTACACCTTC
NA | TRBJ1-1 | TRBV12-3/TRBV12-4 | many | CASSFGPTYNIEAFF | TGTGCCAGCAGTTTTGGACCTACGTACAATATTGAAGCTTTCTTT
TRBD1 | TRBJ2-7 | TRBV6-2/TRBV6-3 | NA | CASSYSPGTGGFYEQYF | TGTGCCAGCAGTTACTCGCCCGGGACAGGGGGCTTCTACGAGCAGTACTTC
TRBD1 | TRBJ2-1 | TRBV12-3/TRBV12-4 | many | CASSRQGGPYNEQFF | TGTGCCAGCAGCCGACAGGGGGGGCCCTACAATGAGCAGTTCTTC
NA | TRBJ2-7 | TRBV7-9 | NA | CATRTDGHEQYF | TGTGCCACCCGAACGGACGGCCACGAGCAGTACTTC
TRBD1 | TRBJ1-5 | TRBV29-1 | NA | CSVRGRTQPQHF | TGCAGCGTCAGGGGGCGGACCCAGCCCCAGCATTTT
NA | TRBJ2-2 | TRBV4-3 | many | CASSLGFEGATGELFF | TGCGCCAGCAGCCTTGGTTTTGAGGGAGCCACCGGGGAGCTGTTTTTT
NA | TRBJ2-6 | TRBV14 | many | CASSQEKGIGANVLTF | TGTGCCAGCAGCCAAGAAAAGGGGATAGGGGCCAACGTCCTGACTTTC